This section outlines one T cell receptor beta chain sequence together with its context. Its antigen is currently unknown. The sample belongs to a study of T cell repertoires in cytomegalovirus infection. Study information: HLA-B-restricted CMV epitopes that are well studied, plus recently identified HLA-C-restricted ones, were used by the study. CMV infection together with matching HLA type was indicated by public TCR beta signatures. Findings and limits, study-wide: Summed public TCR beta family frequency identified CMV carriers bearing the relevant HLA. HLA-C-restricted, CMV-specific TCR beta clonotypes were dominant ex vivo.

One entry per CDR3 protein results from TCRdb running MiXCR on the reads. The table has around 770,000 distinct CDR3 sequences, about 28% seen once. The sequencing used cultured CD8+ T cells from PBMCs, collected from culture after CMV antigen stimulation. This TCR came from a human donor in good health (CMV status not recorded). Some clones in this sample may be carry-over from other donors' samples.

CDR3 region: CASSLELAATYEQYF. The CDR3 bases are TGTGCCAGCAGCTTAGAACTAGCGGCGACCTACGAGCAGTACTTC. The chain couples TRBV7-6 to TRBJ2-7, with 8 bases matching TRBD2. CDR3 length: 15 amino acids. In germline, CDR1 is SGHVS, CDR2 FNYEAQ. After removal of 1 base from V and 2 bases from J, the junction contained 4 bases not matched to a gene.